This record concerns one T cell receptor (beta chain) sequence. Its antigen is currently unknown. The sample has other DNA sequences that encode this CDR3 too. The study separated CD4+ cells into CD45RA+ naive and CD45RA-negative memory subsets. The data were obtained in a study of shared clonotypes between healthy human individuals. Genomic DNA of each subset was evenly split across several immunoSEQ plates. Method: immunoSEQ multiplex PCR; TCRdb's copy keeps in-frame clones and lacks some. The sample yields around 2.1 million clones, more than 90% seen once. Broader study findings: A few donors shared approximately 5% of their naive CD4 clonotypes. An expected dependence of interdonor clonotype sharing on sequencing depth was noted.

The CDR3 length is 14 residues. Trimming removed 2 bases at V and 0 bases at J, with 4 bases between. Germline CDR1 is LNHDA and CDR2 is SQIVND (reference sequence). The V and J genes are TRBV19 and TRBJ1-4; D not certain. Sample: naive CD4+ T cells sorted from blood. Regarding subset: CD45RA+ positively selected. The receptor was derived from a man aged 18 to 30 in good health. The CDR3: CASSITATNEKLFF. The CDR3 nucleotides are TGTGCCAGTAGTATAACAGCAACTAATGAAAAACTGTTTTTT.